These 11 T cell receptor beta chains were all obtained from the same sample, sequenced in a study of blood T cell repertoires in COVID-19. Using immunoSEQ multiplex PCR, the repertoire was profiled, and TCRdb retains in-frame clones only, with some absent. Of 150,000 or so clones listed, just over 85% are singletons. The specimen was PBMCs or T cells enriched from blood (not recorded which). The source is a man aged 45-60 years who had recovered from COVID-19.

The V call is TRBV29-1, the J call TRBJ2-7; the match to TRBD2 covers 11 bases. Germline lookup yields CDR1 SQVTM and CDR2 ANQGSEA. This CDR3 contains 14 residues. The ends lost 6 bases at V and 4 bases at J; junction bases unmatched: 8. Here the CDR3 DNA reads TGCAGCGTGGTACTAGCGGGAGCTGGGTACGAGCAGTACTTC. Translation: CSVVLAGAGYEQYF.

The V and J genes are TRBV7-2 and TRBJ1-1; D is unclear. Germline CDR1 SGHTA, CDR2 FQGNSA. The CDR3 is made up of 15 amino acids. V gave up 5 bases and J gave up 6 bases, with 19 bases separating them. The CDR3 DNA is TGTGCCAGCAGCCCCTCCTTTGTGGGGAGCCCTGAAGCTTTCTTT. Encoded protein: CASSPSFVGSPEAFF. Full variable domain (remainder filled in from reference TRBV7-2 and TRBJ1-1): GAGVSQSPSNKVTEKGKDVELRCDPISGHTALYWYRQSLGQGLEFLIYFQGNSAPDKSGLPSDRFSAERTGGSVSTLTIQRTQQEDSAVYLCASSPSFVGSPEAFFGQGTRLTVV.

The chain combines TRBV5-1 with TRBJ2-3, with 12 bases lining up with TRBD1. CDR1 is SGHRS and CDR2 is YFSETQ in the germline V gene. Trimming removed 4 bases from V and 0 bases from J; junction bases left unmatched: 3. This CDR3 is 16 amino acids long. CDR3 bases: TGCGCCAGCAGCCAGGGACAGGGGGCCAGCACAGATACGCAGTATTTT. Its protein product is CASSQGQGASTDTQYF.

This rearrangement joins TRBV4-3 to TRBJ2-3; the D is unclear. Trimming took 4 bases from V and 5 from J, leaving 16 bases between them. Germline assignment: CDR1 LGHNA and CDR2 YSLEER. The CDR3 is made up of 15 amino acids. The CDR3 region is CASSRHTTRIDTQYF. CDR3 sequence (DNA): TGCGCCAGCAGCCGGCACACCACCCGCATAGATACGCAGTATTTT.

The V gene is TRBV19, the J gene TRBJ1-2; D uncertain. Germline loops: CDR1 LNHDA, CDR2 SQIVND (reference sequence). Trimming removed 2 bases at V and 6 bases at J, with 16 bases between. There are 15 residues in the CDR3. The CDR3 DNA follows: TGTGCCAGTAGTATATGGTCAGACATACATAATGGCTACACCTTC. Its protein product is CASSIWSDIHNGYTF.

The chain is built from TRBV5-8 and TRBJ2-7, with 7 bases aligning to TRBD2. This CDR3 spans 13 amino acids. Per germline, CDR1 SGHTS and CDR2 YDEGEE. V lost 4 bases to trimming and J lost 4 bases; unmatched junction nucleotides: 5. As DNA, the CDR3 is TGTGCCAGCAGCCGCGGGAGCTCTTACGAGCAGTACTTC. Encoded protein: CASSRGSSYEQYF.

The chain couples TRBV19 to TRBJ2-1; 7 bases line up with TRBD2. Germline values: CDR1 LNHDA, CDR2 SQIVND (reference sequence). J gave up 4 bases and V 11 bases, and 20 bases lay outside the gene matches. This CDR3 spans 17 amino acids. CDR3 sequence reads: CASRTRGRDFGYNEQFF. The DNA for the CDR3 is TGTGCCTCAAGGACGAGAGGGAGGGATTTCGGGTACAATGAGCAGTTCTTC.

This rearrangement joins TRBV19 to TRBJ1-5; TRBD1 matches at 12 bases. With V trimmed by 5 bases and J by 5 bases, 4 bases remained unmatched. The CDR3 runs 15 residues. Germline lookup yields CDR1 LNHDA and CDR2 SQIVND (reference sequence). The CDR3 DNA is TGTGCCAGTAGTCCCGGGACAGGGGGCGATCAGCCCCAGCATTTT. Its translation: CASSPGTGGDQPQHF.

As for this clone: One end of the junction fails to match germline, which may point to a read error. The CDR3 is CASSPDGERVRVF. DNA for the CDR3: TGCGCCAGCAGCCCGGACGGGGAGAGGGTTCGGGTATTT. The V call is TRBV5-1, the J call TRBJ1-4; unclear D gene. This CDR3 has 13 residues. Germline V gene data show CDR1 as SGHRS and CDR2 as YFSETQ.

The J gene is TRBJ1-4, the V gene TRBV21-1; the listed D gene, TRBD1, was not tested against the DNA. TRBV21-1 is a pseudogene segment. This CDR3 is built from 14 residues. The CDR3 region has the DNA TGTGCCAGCAGCAGACAGGGGGATATTGAAAAACTGTTTTTT. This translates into CASSRQGDIEKLFF.

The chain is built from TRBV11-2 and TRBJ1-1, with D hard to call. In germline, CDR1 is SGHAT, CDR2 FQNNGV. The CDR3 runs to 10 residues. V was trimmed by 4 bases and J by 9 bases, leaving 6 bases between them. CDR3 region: CASSSRKAFF. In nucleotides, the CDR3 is TGTGCCAGCAGCTCGCGCAAAGCTTTCTTT. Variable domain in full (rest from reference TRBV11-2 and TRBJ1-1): EAGVAQSPRYKIIEKRQSVAFWCNPISGHATLYWYQQILGQGPKLLIQFQNNGVVDDSQLPKDRFSAERLKGVDSTLKIQPAKLEDSAVYLCASSSRKAFFGQGTRLTVV.